These T cell receptor beta chains were read from a single sample in a study of vaccination effects on CD4 cells after COVID-19. Sequenced by immunoSEQ multiplex PCR; TCRdb stores in-frame clones only, minus some. The repertoire has tens of thousands of clones, around 73% of them found once; the top ten carry 27%. No cognate antigen is known for these TCRs. The specimen comprised CD4+ T cells from PBMCs cultured with HCoV-OC43 spike peptides, sampled before COVID-19 vaccination. These receptors were collected from a human donor who received a COVID-19 vaccine. Both conserved end residues are part of each CDR3. The D gene is left open where the match is weak. Expanded clones are given a class, and other clones once, few, many or no size at all.

J gene | V gene | clone size | D gene | CDR3 protein | CDR3 DNA
TRBJ1-5 | TRBV10-3 | NA | TRBD1 | CAISESTLGQGLNQPQHF | TGTGCCATCAGTGAGTCGACTCTAGGACAGGGGCTCAATCAGCCCCAGCATTTT
TRBJ2-2 | TRBV18 | NA | TRBD1 | CASSPPVRGRDTGELFF | TGTGCCAGCTCACCACCGGTTAGGGGGCGAGACACCGGGGAGCTGTTTTTT
TRBJ2-3 | TRBV21-1 | NA | NA | CASSIPGQGVVCTDTQYF | TGTGCCAGCAGCATACCGGGACAGGGGGTAGTTTGCACAGATACGCAGTATTTT
TRBJ1-1 | TRBV5-1 | NA | TRBD1 | CASSAGTGNTEAFF | TGCGCCAGCAGCGCTGGGACAGGGAACACTGAAGCTTTCTTT
TRBJ2-7 | TRBV18 | few | TRBD1 | CASSLQGERGEQYF | TGTGCCAGCTCACTCCAGGGGGAGAGGGGCGAGCAGTACTTC
TRBJ1-6 | TRBV12-3/TRBV12-4 | NA | NA | CASSILQDSPLHF | TGTGCCAGCAGTATTCTACAGGATTCACCCCTCCACTTT
TRBJ1-5 | TRBV27 | NA | NA | CASSFVSMGHRNQPQHF | TGTGCCAGCAGTTTTGTATCGATGGGGCATCGGAATCAGCCCCAGCATTTT
TRBJ2-7 | TRBV7-9 | few | TRBD1 | CASSLGQGFDEQYF | TGTGCCAGCAGCTTAGGACAGGGCTTCGACGAGCAGTACTTC
TRBJ2-3 | TRBV30 | NA | TRBD1 | CAWMSGTGVADTQYF | TGTGCCTGGATGTCGGGGACAGGGGTAGCAGATACGCAGTATTTT
TRBJ2-3 | TRBV7-2 | NA | NA | CASSLSPGKSTDTQYF | TGTGCCAGCAGCTTATCCCCTGGAAAAAGCACAGATACGCAGTATTTT
TRBJ2-2 | TRBV3-1/TRBV3-2 | NA | NA | CASSLLQDTGELFF | TGTGCCAGCAGCCTTCTACAGGACACCGGGGAGCTGTTTTTT
TRBJ2-2 | TRBV18 | NA | TRBD1 | CASSPPTGTNTGELFF | TGTGCCAGCTCACCGCCGACAGGGACGAACACCGGGGAGCTGTTTTTT
TRBJ1-4 | TRBV4-2 | NA | NA | CASSQDHRQGRNEKLFF | TGTGCCAGCAGCCAAGATCATCGGCAGGGGAGGAATGAAAAACTGTTTTTT
TRBJ1-6 | TRBV28 | few | NA | CASKYSSYNSPLHF | TGTGCCAGCAAGTACAGCTCCTATAATTCACCCCTCCACTTT
TRBJ1-1 | TRBV19 | NA | NA | CASSINSGELNTEAFF | TGTGCCAGTAGTATTAACTCAGGGGAACTGAACACTGAAGCTTTCTTT
TRBJ2-3 | TRBV19 | NA | TRBD2 | CASSPTSGGVRTDTQYF | TGTGCCAGTAGCCCTACCAGCGGGGGAGTACGCACAGATACGCAGTATTTT
TRBJ2-3 | TRBV6-2/TRBV6-3 | NA | TRBD2 | CASSYSTRGTSGISSTDTQYF | TGTGCCAGCAGTTACTCAACTCGAGGTACTAGCGGGATTTCAAGCACAGATACGCAGTATTTT
TRBJ2-1 | TRBV14 | few | NA | CASSQDGQRSRFF | TGTGCCAGCAGCCAAGATGGGCAGCGGTCGCGGTTCTTC
TRBJ1-5 | TRBV7-2 | NA | NA | CASSPQYMDNQPQHF | TGTGCCAGCAGCCCTCAGTATATGGACAATCAGCCCCAGCATTTT
TRBJ1-1 | TRBV18 | NA | NA | CASSPAFSGTAVVAFF | TGTGCCAGCTCACCAGCGTTTTCCGGGACGGCGGTAGTAGCTTTCTTT
TRBJ2-5 | TRBV28 | NA | NA | CASSLGLQGGWETQYF | TGTGCCAGCAGCCTAGGGCTCCAAGGGGGGTGGGAGACCCAGTACTTC
TRBJ2-7 | TRBV6-5 | NA | TRBD2 | CASTLGGVSYEQYF | TGTGCCAGCACCCTGGGGGGGGTTTCCTACGAGCAGTACTTC
TRBJ1-5 | TRBV5-1 | NA | NA | CASSLGTNSRGDQPQHF | TGCGCCAGCAGCTTGGGTACTAATTCGAGGGGGGACCAGCCCCAGCATTTT
TRBJ1-3 | TRBV30 | few | NA | CAWGPYSGNTIYF | TGTGCCTGGGGACCATATTCAGGAAACACCATATATTTT
TRBJ1-2 | TRBV24-1 | NA | NA | CATSETVNYGYTF | TGTGCCACCAGTGAGACAGTTAACTATGGCTACACCTTC
TRBJ2-3 | TRBV21-1 | NA | NA | CASLEAGTGGTDTQYF | TGTGCCAGCCTCGAAGCGGGGACAGGGGGAACAGATACGCAGTATTTT
TRBJ2-5 | TRBV5-6 | NA | NA | CASSLADLKETQYF | TGTGCCAGCAGCTTAGCAGACCTAAAGGAGACCCAGTACTTC
TRBJ1-2 | TRBV20-1 | few | NA | CSASGTIYGYTF | TGCAGTGCTAGTGGGACAATCTATGGCTACACCTTC
TRBJ1-1 | TRBV19 | once | NA | CASSSGASNTEAFF | TGTGCCAGTAGCTCAGGGGCCTCCAACACTGAAGCTTTCTTT
TRBJ2-1 | TRBV7-9 | few | NA | CASSLAGSYNEQFF | TGTGCCAGCAGCTTAGCAGGGTCCTACAATGAGCAGTTCTTC
TRBJ1-6 | TRBV7-2 | NA | NA | CASSLVLPGGNSPLHF | TGTGCCAGCAGCTTAGTCCTACCAGGCGGGAATTCACCCCTCCACTTT
TRBJ2-3 | TRBV6-1 | NA | NA | CASSEPTDTQYF | TGTGCCAGCAGTGAGCCCACAGATACGCAGTATTTT
TRBJ1-5 | TRBV19 | few | NA | CASSIARQPQHF | TGTGCCAGTAGTATAGCCCGACAGCCCCAGCATTTT
TRBJ2-2 | TRBV5-4 | NA | NA | CASSLQGSTGELFF | TGTGCCAGCAGCTTGCAGGGCAGCACCGGGGAGCTGTTTTTT
TRBJ1-1 | TRBV28 | NA | NA | CASSFYAFGPGRAFF | TGTGCCAGCAGCTTTTATGCATTCGGGCCGGGGCGGGCTTTCTTT
TRBJ2-2 | TRBV25-1 | few | TRBD1 | CASSELRDSNTGELFF | TGTGCCAGCAGTGAACTCCGGGACAGTAACACCGGGGAGCTGTTTTTT
TRBJ1-6 | TRBV6-1 | NA | NA | CASSESPGGNSPLHF | TGTGCCAGCAGTGAATCCCCCGGTGGGAATTCACCCCTCCACTTT
TRBJ2-7 | TRBV29-1 | few | NA | CSVGGVGGEYEQYF | TGCAGCGTTGGGGGGGTAGGAGGTGAATACGAGCAGTACTTC
TRBJ1-5 | TRBV30 | NA | NA | CACKGGGNQPQHF | TGTGCCTGCAAGGGGGGAGGGAATCAGCCCCAGCATTTT
TRBJ1-1 | TRBV6-6 | few | TRBD1 | CAGRRQGLQGEAFF | TGTGCCGGACGACGACAGGGCTTACAAGGTGAAGCTTTCTTT